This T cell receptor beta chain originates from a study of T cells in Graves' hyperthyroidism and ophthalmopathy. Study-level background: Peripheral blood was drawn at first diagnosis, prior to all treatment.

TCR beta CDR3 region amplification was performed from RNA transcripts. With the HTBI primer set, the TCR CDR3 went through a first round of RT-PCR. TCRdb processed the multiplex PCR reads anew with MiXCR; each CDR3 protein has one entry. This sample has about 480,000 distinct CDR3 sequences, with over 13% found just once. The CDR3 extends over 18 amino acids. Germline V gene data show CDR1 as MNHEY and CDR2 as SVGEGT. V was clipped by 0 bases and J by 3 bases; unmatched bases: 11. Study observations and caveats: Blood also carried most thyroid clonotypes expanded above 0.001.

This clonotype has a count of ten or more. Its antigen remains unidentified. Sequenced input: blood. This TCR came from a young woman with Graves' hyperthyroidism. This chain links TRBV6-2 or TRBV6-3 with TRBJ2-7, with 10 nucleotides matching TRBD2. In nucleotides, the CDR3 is TGTGCCAGCAGTTACTCACTTGATCTAGCGGGAGCGTTCTACGAGCAGTACTTC. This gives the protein CASSYSLDLAGAFYEQYF.